The present entry profiles one TCR beta chain with its context. The data are from a study of blood T cell repertoires in COVID-19. Study as a whole: Italy, Spain and the United States were the sources of the convalescent and acute COVID-19 samples. Sources were T cells, B-cell-depleted T cells, or PBMCs; the material itself was cDNA or gDNA.

Followed over time, Seattle patients had been enrolled while infection was active. Methods used by the authors: The assay estimated nucleated cells by amplifying reference gene primers. TCRdb's table, derived via immunoSEQ multiplex PCR, lists solely in-frame clones and lacks some. D and trimming were read from the DNA, whereas the V and J calls and clone size are those reported in that table. There are about 200,000 clones in the sample; more than 85% occur only once, and about 10% lies in the top ten. CDR3 length: 15 residues. V was pared by 2 bases and J by 5 bases, with 7 bases of the junction left unmatched. CDR1 is SGHDT, CDR2 YYEEEE, per germline.

The rearrangement links TRBV5-6 to TRBJ2-1, with 7 bases that match TRBD1. The sequencing input was peripheral blood. The receptor was derived from a woman in her forties or fifties with COVID-19, enrolled during active disease. The CDR3 sequence: CASSLPGTVNNEQFF. CDR3 in DNA: TGTGCCAGCAGCTTACCAGGGACAGTTAACAATGAGCAGTTCTTC.